Presented here are 19 T cell receptor beta chains from one specimen sequenced in a study of Tregs in tolerant kidney transplant recipients. Generated by immunoSEQ multiplex PCR, the TCRdb table keeps only in-frame clones and is missing some. In all, the sample yields 10,000 or so clones. Recipients received nonmyeloablative bone marrow transplants from related graft donors, with transient mixed chimerism. Here the sequenced sample was CD8+ T cells from blood (PBMCs), taken 24 months after the transplant. All receptors derive from a human patient who received a combined kidney and bone marrow transplant. Some of the T cells might come from the graft donor.

A word on this clone: The read comes to an end 3 residues before the CDR3 does, leaving the germline J gene to fill in the end. This chain uses TRBV7-8 with TRBJ1-5, with TRBD1 as a possible D gene (6 bases). The length of the CDR3 is 16 residues. Germline-derived CDR1 and CDR2 are SGHVS and FQNEAQ. The covered CDR3 bases are TGTGCCAGCAGCTTATTATCAGCGGAGGAAGGGGGACCC. This gives the protein CASSLLSAEEGGP. The whole CDR3 reads CASSLLSAEEGGPQHF.

With respect to this clone: The read ends 3 residues before the CDR3 terminus; that terminus is restored from the germline J gene. V usage is TRBV7-6 and J usage is TRBJ2-3, with 13 bases identical to TRBD2. The CDR3 contains 16 residues. Looked up from germline, CDR1 is SGHVS and CDR2 is FNYEAQ. The V and J ends lost 4 bases and 5 bases, in that order; junction bases with no gene match: 6. The CDR3 loop is CASSSGLAGELDTQYF. The DNA read from the CDR3 is TGTGCCAGCAGCTCTGGACTAGCGGGAGAATTAGATACG.

By frequency, this clone registers hyperexpanded. The observed sequence ends 3 residues before the CDR3 terminus, with the missing tail filled in from the germline J gene. The chain is built from TRBV20-1 and TRBJ2-7; a possible D gene is TRBD1 (5 bases). V shed 3 bases and J shed 2 bases, with 17 bases lying between them. Germline CDR1 is DFQATT and CDR2 is SNEGSKA (reference sequence). This CDR3 comprises 15 residues. CDR3 DNA, as far as it was read: TGCAGTGCTAGGCCGACAGACATCCTAACCTACGAG. It codes for CSARPTDILTYE. Given in full, the CDR3 is CSARPTDILTYEQYF.

Turning to this clone: The CDR3 extends 3 residues past the end of the read, so its final part is completed from the germline J gene. V is TRBV29-1 and J is TRBJ1-2; D uncertain. The CDR3 loop spans 11 amino acids. Germline V gene data show CDR1 as SQVTM and CDR2 as ANQGSEA. CDR3 protein: CSVESVRGYTF. The DNA read from the CDR3 is TGCAGCGTTGAGTCCGTCAGAGGC. The full variable domain, in which reference TRBV29-1 and TRBJ1-2 provide the parts outside the CDR3, is SAVISQKPSRDICQRGTSLTIQCQVDSQVTMMFWYRQQPGQSLTLIATANQGSEATYESGFVIDKFPISRPNLTFSTLTVSNMSPEDSSIYLCSVESVRGYTFGSGTRLTVV.

Points on this clone: Sequencing ends 3 residues short of the CDR3 end; the germline J gene provides the rest. The chain couples TRBV6-2 or TRBV6-3 to TRBJ2-7; TRBD1 matches at 9 bases. Losses at the gene ends were 5 bases for V and 6 bases for J; bases not matched to a gene: 8. Germline CDR1 MNHEY, CDR2 SVGEGT. CDR3 length: 14 amino acids. The CDR3 loop is CASSHPGQGAEQYF. CDR3 DNA, as far as it was read: TGTGCCAGCAGTCATCCGGGACAGGGCGCCGAG.

A remark on this clone: The read ends 3 residues shy of where the CDR3 ends; the end is completed using the germline J gene. J is TRBJ2-1 and V is TRBV2; 7 positions agree with TRBD1. This CDR3 spans 14 amino acids. The V and J ends lost 6 bases and 1 base, in that order; junction bases with no gene match: 3. Germline V CDR1 and CDR2: SNHLY, FYNNEI. The CDR3 sequence: CASSNRGSYNEQFF. Incomplete CDR3 DNA: TGTGCCAGCAGCAACAGGGGATCCTACAATGAG.

Of note for this clone: Coverage ceases 3 residues before the CDR3 finishes, and the germline J gene fills in the end. The chain is built from TRBV7-6 and TRBJ2-3; 10 bases are shared with TRBD2. Germline CDR1 and CDR2: SGHVS and FNYEAQ. The J segment lost 2 bases and the V segment lost 6 bases, leaving 5 bases of the junction unmatched. This CDR3 is 15 amino acids long. The CDR3 spells CASSPSGRDTDTQYF. The sequenced part of the CDR3 DNA is TGTGCCAGCAGTCCGAGCGGGAGGGACACAGATACG.

In regard to this clone: The read finishes 3 residues shy of the CDR3 end, and the germline J gene is used to complete it. The chain has TRBV7-6 and TRBJ2-6; D remains unclear. CDR3 size: 17 residues. Germline V gene data show CDR1 as SGHVS and CDR2 as FNYEAQ. The V end lost 5 bases, the J end lost 4 bases, and 18 bases lay between the germline ends. The CDR3 bases that were read are TGTGCCAGCAGCCGAAACACCAGGCTCGAGGGGGCCAACGTC. Its translation: CASSRNTRLEGANV. The whole CDR3 is CASSRNTRLEGANVLTF.

To note about this clone: Sequencing ends 3 residues short of the CDR3 end; the germline J gene provides the rest. The chain links TRBV4-2 to TRBJ2-7; D is perhaps TRBD1 (5 bases). Trimming shortened V by 4 bases and J by 1 base, and 14 bases separated the two germline ends. Germline CDR1 and CDR2: LGHNA and YNFKEQ. The CDR3 is 15 amino acids. This CDR3 is CASSLGRAPSYEQYF. CDR3 DNA (partial): TGTGCCAGCAGCCTAGGCAGGGCCCCGTCCTACGAG.

The CDR3: CASSDTLSGSYNEQFF. CDR3 DNA (partial): TGCGCCAGCAGTGATACCCTCTCAGGGTCCTACAATGAG. The rearrangement links TRBV10-1 to TRBJ2-1; possibly TRBD1 for D (5 bases). The read terminates 3 residues before the CDR3 end, so the remaining end is supplied by the germline J gene. The CDR3 is made up of 16 amino acids. Between the trimmed V and J ends, which lost 3 bases and 1 base, there was a span of 13 bases. The germline V gene encodes CDR1 WNHNN and CDR2 SYGVQD (reference sequence).

To note about this clone: The read halts 3 residues ahead of the CDR3 end, with the missing end drawn from the germline J gene. The chain combines TRBV7-6 with TRBJ1-1; weak D call: TRBD1 (5 bases). The CDR3 totals 14 residues. Trimming left V 4 bases short and J 5 bases short, with 14 bases between. Looked up from germline, CDR1 is SGHVS and CDR2 is FNYEAQ. The DNA read from the CDR3 is TGTGCCAGCAGCTCCCTTGGGGCGCAAACTGAA. Translation: CASSSLGAQTE. The full CDR3 reads CASSSLGAQTEAFF.

To note about this clone: The sequence runs out 3 residues before the end of the CDR3; the remainder is reconstructed from the germline J gene. V is TRBV6-2 or TRBV6-3 and J is TRBJ2-7, with 8 bases identical to TRBD1. The CDR3 loop spans 13 amino acids. Germline CDR1 reads MNHEY; CDR2 reads SVGEGT. With V trimmed by 5 bases and J by 5 bases, 5 bases remained unmatched. The CDR3 bases that were read are TGTGCCAGCAGTGACAGGGGCAACAACGAG. Protein sequence: CASSDRGNNE. The entire CDR3 reads CASSDRGNNEQYF.

As to this clone: Read data end 3 residues before the CDR3 end; the end is taken from the germline J gene. This rearrangement joins TRBV29-1 to TRBJ2-7, with TRBD1 as a possible D gene (6 bases). The CDR3 is 11 residues long. Between the trimmed V and J ends, which lost 4 bases and 3 bases, there was a span of 7 bases. In germline, CDR1 is SQVTM, CDR2 ANQGSEA. Incomplete CDR3 DNA: TGCAGCGTTGGGGACAACTACGAG. Translation: CSVGDNYE. From start to end, the CDR3 is CSVGDNYEQYF.

Here the CDR3 reads CPTYRQLIYGYTF. The DNA read from the CDR3 is TGTCCCACTTATAGACAGCTGATCTATGGC. The chain combines TRBV6-2 or TRBV6-3 with TRBJ1-2, with D tentatively TRBD1 (5 bases). The sequence runs out 3 residues before the end of the CDR3; the remainder is reconstructed from the germline J gene. The length of the CDR3 is 13 residues. Germline V gene data show CDR1 as MNHEY and CDR2 as SVGEGT.

On this clone: The read ends 3 residues before the CDR3 terminus; that terminus is restored from the germline J gene. V is TRBV29-1 and J is TRBJ2-1; TRBD2 matches 8 bases. The germline V gene encodes CDR1 SQVTM and CDR2 ANQGSEA. The V gene end was trimmed by 4 bases and the J gene end by 4 bases; junction bases not matched to a gene: 3. This CDR3 is 13 amino acids long. Incomplete CDR3 DNA: TGCAGCGTTGGTGGCGGGAGGTACAATGAG. Protein: CSVGGGRYNE. The full CDR3 protein is CSVGGGRYNEQFF.

Remarks on this clone: The DNA ends 3 residues before the CDR3 does, and the rest of the CDR3 is filled in from the germline J gene. The gene calls are TRBV5-6 and TRBJ2-7; 9 bases align to TRBD2. Germline V gives CDR1 SGHDT, CDR2 YYEEEE. The ends lost 0 bases at V and 3 bases at J; junction bases unmatched: 1. The CDR3 is made up of 14 amino acids. This CDR3 is CASSLVSGSYEQYF. CDR3 bases read: TGTGCCAGCAGCTTGGTTAGCGGGAGCTACGAG.

The CDR3 spells CASSLPPQGSYEQYF. CDR3 bases read: TGTGCCAGCAGTTTACCCCCGCAGGGGTCCTACGAG. The chain uses TRBV28 and TRBJ2-7; possible D gene TRBD1, 6 bases. The sequence runs out 3 residues before the end of the CDR3; the remainder is reconstructed from the germline J gene. The CDR3 spans 15 residues. Germline CDR1 MDHEN, CDR2 SYDVKM. V was clipped by 2 bases and J by 1 base, with 12 bases between them.

Concerning this clone itself: The read is 3 residues too short to cover the CDR3 end, so that end is filled in from the germline J gene. This chain connects TRBV7-9 to TRBJ2-7; D may be TRBD1 (5 bases). The CDR3 sequence is 13 residues long. Between the trimmed V and J ends, which lost 2 bases and 2 bases, there was a span of 7 bases. Germline CDR1 and CDR2: SEHNR and FQNEAQ (reference sequence). The sequenced part of the CDR3 DNA is TGTGCCAGCAGCTTAAGGGGCCCCTACGAG. As protein: CASSLRGPYE. The complete CDR3 protein is CASSLRGPYEQYF.

Notes on this clone: The sequence runs out 3 residues before the end of the CDR3; the remainder is reconstructed from the germline J gene. This chain joins TRBV11-3 and TRBJ2-1; D unclear. Trimming took 4 bases from V and 9 from J, leaving 7 bases between them. Germline CDR1 is SGHNT and CDR2 is YENEEA. The CDR3 totals 11 residues. The part of the CDR3 DNA that was read is TGTGCCAGCAGCTCCGGTACTGAG. It is translated as CASSSGTE. The whole CDR3 sequence reads CASSSGTEQFF.